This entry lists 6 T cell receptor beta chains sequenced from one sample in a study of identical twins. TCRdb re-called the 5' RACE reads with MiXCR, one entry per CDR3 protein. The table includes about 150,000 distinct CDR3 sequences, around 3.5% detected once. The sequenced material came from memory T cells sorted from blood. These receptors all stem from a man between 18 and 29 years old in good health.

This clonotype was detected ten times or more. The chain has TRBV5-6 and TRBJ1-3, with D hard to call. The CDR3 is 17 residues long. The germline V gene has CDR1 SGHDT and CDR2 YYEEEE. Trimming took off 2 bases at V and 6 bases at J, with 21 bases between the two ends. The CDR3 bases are TGTGCCAGCAGCTTAAAATGGACGGGGAGAGTCGAAAACACCATATATTTT. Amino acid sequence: CASSLKWTGRVENTIYF.

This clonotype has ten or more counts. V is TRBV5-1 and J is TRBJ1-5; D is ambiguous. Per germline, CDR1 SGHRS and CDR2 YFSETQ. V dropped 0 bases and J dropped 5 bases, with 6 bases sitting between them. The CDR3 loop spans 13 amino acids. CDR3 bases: TGCGCCAGCAGCTTGGGGGCCTATCAGCCCCAGCATTTT. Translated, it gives CASSLGAYQPQHF. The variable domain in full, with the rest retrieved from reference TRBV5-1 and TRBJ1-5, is KAGVTQTPRYLIKTRGQQVTLSCSPISGHRSVSWYQQTPGQGLQFLFEYFSETQRNKGNFPGRFSGRQFSNSRSEMNVSTLELGDSALYLCASSLGAYQPQHFGDGTRLSIL.

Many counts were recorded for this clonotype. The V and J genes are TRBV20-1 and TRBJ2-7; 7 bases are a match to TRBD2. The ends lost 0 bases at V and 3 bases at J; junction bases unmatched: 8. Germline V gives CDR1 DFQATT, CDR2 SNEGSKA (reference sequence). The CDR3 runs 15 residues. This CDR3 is CSARDPAGPGYEQYF. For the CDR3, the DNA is TGCAGTGCTAGAGATCCAGCGGGGCCGGGCTACGAGCAGTACTTC.

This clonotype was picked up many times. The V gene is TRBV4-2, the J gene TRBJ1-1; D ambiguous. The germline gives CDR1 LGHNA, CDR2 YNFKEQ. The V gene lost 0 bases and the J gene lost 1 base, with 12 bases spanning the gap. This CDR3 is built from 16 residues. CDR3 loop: CASSQDLGTGNTEAFF. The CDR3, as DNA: TGTGCCAGCAGCCAAGATTTAGGTACGGGGAACACTGAAGCTTTCTTT.

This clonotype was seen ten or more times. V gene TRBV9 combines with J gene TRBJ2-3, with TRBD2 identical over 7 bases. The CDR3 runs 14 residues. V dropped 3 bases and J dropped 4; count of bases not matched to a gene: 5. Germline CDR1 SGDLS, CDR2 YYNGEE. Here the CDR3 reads CASSAESGADTQYF. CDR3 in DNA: TGTGCCAGCAGCGCAGAAAGCGGGGCAGATACGCAGTATTTT.

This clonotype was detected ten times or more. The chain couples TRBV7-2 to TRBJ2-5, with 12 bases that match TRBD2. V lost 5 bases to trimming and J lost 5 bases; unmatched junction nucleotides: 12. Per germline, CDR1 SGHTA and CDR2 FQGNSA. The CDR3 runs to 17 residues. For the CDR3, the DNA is TGTGCCAGCAGCCCGGGACAGTCTAGCGGGAGGGTGGAGACCCAGTACTTC. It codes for CASSPGQSSGRVETQYF.